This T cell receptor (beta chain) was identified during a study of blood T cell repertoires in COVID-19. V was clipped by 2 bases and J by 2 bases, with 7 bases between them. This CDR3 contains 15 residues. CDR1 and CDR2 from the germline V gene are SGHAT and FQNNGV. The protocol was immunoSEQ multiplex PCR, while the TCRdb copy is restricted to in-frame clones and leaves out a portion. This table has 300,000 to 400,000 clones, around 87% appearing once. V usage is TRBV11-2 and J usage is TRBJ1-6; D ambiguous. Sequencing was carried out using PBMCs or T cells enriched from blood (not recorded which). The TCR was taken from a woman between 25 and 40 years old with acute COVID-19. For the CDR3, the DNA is TGTGCCAGCAGCTTAACTATGCCCTATAATTCACCCCTCCACTTT. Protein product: CASSLTMPYNSPLHF.